The entry below gives a single T cell receptor (beta chain) sequence along with its context. Germline CDR1 and CDR2: SEHNR and FQNEAQ (reference sequence). The CDR3 length is 17 residues. Libraries used 5'RACE template switching adding universal primer site and UMIs. TCRdb reprocessed the 5' RACE reads and keeps a single row for each CDR3 protein, giving no DNA. In total, the table holds some 150,000 distinct CDR3 sequences. This sample was taken from a study of T cells expressing NK-cell markers. Study-level background: Seven sequenced donors out of eight were HCMV-seropositive, one seronegative.

The chain uses TRBV7-9 and TRBJ1-1; with no DNA, the TCRdb D assignment of TRBD1 cannot be verified. Sample: blood T cells: a sorted CD56 or NKG2C T cell subset, CD4+ or CD8+ T cells, or bulk PBMC T cells (not recorded which). The receptor was isolated from a young man in good health. The CDR3 sequence is CASSLPLGAGGGTEAFF.